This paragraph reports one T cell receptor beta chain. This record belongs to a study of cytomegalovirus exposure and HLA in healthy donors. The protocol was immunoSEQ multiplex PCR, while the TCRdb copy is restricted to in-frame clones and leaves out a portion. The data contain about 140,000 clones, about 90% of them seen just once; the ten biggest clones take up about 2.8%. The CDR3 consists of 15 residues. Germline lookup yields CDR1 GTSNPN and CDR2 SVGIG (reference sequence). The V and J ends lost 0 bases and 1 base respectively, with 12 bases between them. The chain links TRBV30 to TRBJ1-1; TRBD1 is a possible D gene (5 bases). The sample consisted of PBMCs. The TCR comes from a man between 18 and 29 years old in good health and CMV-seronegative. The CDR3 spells CAWSVGQGQNTEAFF. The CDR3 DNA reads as TGTGCCTGGAGTGTCGGCCAGGGTCAGAACACTGAAGCTTTCTTT. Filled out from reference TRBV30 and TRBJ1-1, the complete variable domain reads SQTIHQWPATLVQPVGSPLSLECTVEGTSNPNLYWYRQAAGRGLQLLFYSVGIGQISSEVPQNLSASRPQDRQFILSSKKLLLSDSGFYLCAWSVGQGQNTEAFFGQGTRLTVV.